This T cell receptor beta chain came from a study of cytomegalovirus exposure and HLA in healthy donors. Study-wide results and caveats: Both high specificity and high sensitivity reportedly marked the classifier's diagnosis of cytomegalovirus status.

A note on this clone: Antigen: not known.

Assay: immunoSEQ multiplex PCR; the TCRdb copy retains only in-frame clones and omits some. The repertoire holds 100,000 to 150,000 clones, with over 65% as singletons. The V gene's germline CDR1 is PRHDT and CDR2 FYEKMQ (reference sequence). Trimming cost V 0 bases and J 9 bases; bases outside gene matches: 8. The CDR3 runs to 15 residues. The sequence came from a woman aged 25-40 years in good health and CMV-seronegative. The chain links TRBV13 to TRBJ2-1, with TRBD1 matching 7 bases. The sample comprised PBMCs. The CDR3 region is CASSLGGDRVFEQFF. Here the CDR3 DNA reads TGTGCCAGCAGCTTAGGGGGAGACAGGGTTTTTGAGCAGTTCTTC.